This TCR beta chain was obtained from a study of response to subunit inactivated influenza vaccine. This CDR3 contains 12 residues. The germline V gene encodes CDR1 SEHNR and CDR2 FQNEAQ (reference sequence). V dropped 5 bases and J dropped 11 bases, with 10 bases sitting between them. This clonotype was detected only a few times. TCRdb itself ran the RT-PCR reads through MiXCR, one entry per CDR3 protein. The table lists more than 450,000 distinct CDR3 sequences, roughly 12% of them singletons. These data were also reused for a study on T cells expressing NK-cell markers. According to that study: Researchers built TCR beta cDNA using 5'RACE template switching with UMIs.

V is TRBV7-9 and J is TRBJ1-6; D uncertain. The sequencing used PBMCs from blood, collected on the day of vaccination. The TCR comes from a man aged 45-65 years who received an inactivated influenza vaccine. This CDR3 is CASSLLDPPLHF. The CDR3 DNA reads as TGTGCCAGCAGCCTTCTTGATCCACCCCTCCACTTT.